A selection of T cell receptor beta chains follows, all from one sample in a study of blood T cell repertoires in COVID-19. Sequencing used immunoSEQ multiplex PCR; TCRdb keeps in-frame clones, though not all of them. This sample yields 95,000 to 100,000 clones, of which about 91% are seen a single time; 15% to 20% belongs to the top ten. Sequencing was performed on peripheral blood. These receptors were taken from a man in his fifties or sixties with acute or convalescent COVID-19. Both conserved end residues are part of each CDR3. D genes are given only for firm matches. Clone size is shown for a subset of rows, as once, few, many or a class of expanded clone.

TRBD1	.	TRBV5-1	TRBJ1-2	CASSFVPTGGADYGYTF	TGCGCCAGCAGCTTTGTACCTACAGGGGGCGCCGACTATGGCTACACCTTC
TRBD1	.	TRBV27	TRBJ1-6	CASSRLGGTGESPLHF	TGTGCCAGCAGTCGTCTAGGGGGGACAGGGGAGTCACCCCTCCACTTT
TRBD1	.	TRBV6-5	TRBJ2-5	CASSGTGLETQYF	TGTGCCAGCAGCGGGACAGGGTTGGAGACCCAGTACTTC
TRBD1	.	TRBV19	TRBJ1-3	CASSTTGQSNTIYF	TGTGCCAGTAGTACCACGGGACAGTCAAACACCATATATTTT
TRBD1	.	TRBV3-1/TRBV3-2	TRBJ1-6	CASGRDRNSPLHF	TGTGCCAGTGGGCGGGACAGGAATTCACCCCTCCACTTT
TRBD1	.	TRBV28	TRBJ1-2	CASRRGQGVYGYTF	TGTGCCAGCAGGCGGGGACAGGGGGTATATGGCTACACCTTC
TRBD1	.	TRBV5-4	TRBJ2-7	CASRGDRGYEQYF	TGTGCCAGCAGAGGGGACAGGGGCTACGAGCAGTACTTC
.	.	TRBV9	TRBJ2-3	CASSEGGADTQYF	TGTGCCAGCAGCGAAGGGGGGGCAGATACGCAGTATTTT
.	.	TRBV9	TRBJ2-7	CASSPTQQTFYEQYF	TGTGCCAGCAGCCCGACACAGCAAACCTTTTACGAGCAGTACTTC
.	.	TRBV5-1	TRBJ1-5	CASSSPNQPQHF	TGCGCCAGCAGCTCCCCGAATCAGCCCCAGCATTTT
.	.	TRBV4-2	TRBJ1-2	CASSLGGGGEYGYTF	TGTGCCAGCAGCCTTGGGGGCGGGGGAGAATATGGCTACACCTTC
TRBD1	.	TRBV6-5	TRBJ1-5	CASRTGAGNQPQHF	TGTGCCAGCAGGACAGGGGCGGGCAATCAGCCCCAGCATTTT
.	.	TRBV28	TRBJ2-2	CASRAPGELFF	TGTGCCAGCAGGGCACCCGGGGAGCTGTTTTTT
TRBD1	many	TRBV28	TRBJ1-1	CASSPGQGVMGTEAFF	TGTGCCAGCAGTCCAGGACAGGGGGTAATGGGCACTGAAGCTTTCTTT
TRBD1	.	TRBV13	TRBJ2-2	CASSPTPGQGNTGELFF	TGTGCCAGCAGCCCAACACCGGGACAGGGGAACACCGGGGAGCTGTTTTTT
TRBD1	.	TRBV4-2	TRBJ2-1	CASSQVGQDNEQFF	TGTGCCAGCAGCCAGGTTGGACAGGACAATGAGCAGTTCTTC
TRBD1	.	TRBV9	TRBJ1-1	CASTMGTENTEAFF	TGTGCCAGCACTATGGGGACAGAGAACACTGAAGCTTTCTTT
TRBD1	few	TRBV19	TRBJ1-4	CASTPTGASEKLFF	TGTGCCAGTACTCCGACAGGGGCGAGTGAAAAACTGTTTTTT
.	.	TRBV28	TRBJ2-2	CASSFLHTGELFF	TGTGCCAGCAGTTTTCTCCACACCGGGGAGCTGTTTTTT
.	.	TRBV4-2	TRBJ1-2	CASSQVPGPRNYGYTF	TGTGCCAGCAGCCAAGTTCCGGGTCCTCGGAACTATGGCTACACCTTC
.	.	TRBV4-2	TRBJ2-2	CASSPTGGPPGELFF	TGTGCCAGCAGCCCCACGGGGGGCCCCCCCGGGGAGCTGTTTTTT
TRBD2	once	TRBV6-2/TRBV6-3	TRBJ2-1	CASSYGSLAGVYNEQFF	TGTGCCAGCAGTTACGGTAGCCTAGCGGGGGTATACAATGAGCAGTTCTTC
.	.	TRBV19	TRBJ1-5	CASNGQFSNQPQHF	TGTGCCAGTAACGGACAGTTTAGCAATCAGCCCCAGCATTTT
.	.	TRBV5-1	TRBJ2-2	CASSLSGGNTGELFF	TGCGCCAGCAGCTTGTCCGGGGGAAACACCGGGGAGCTGTTTTTT
TRBD1	.	TRBV7-9	TRBJ2-2	CASSLRQGGTGELFF	TGTGCCAGCAGCTTGCGACAGGGGGGGACCGGGGAGCTGTTTTTT
TRBD1	.	TRBV14	TRBJ1-4	CASSQLTGTTNEKLFF	TGTGCCAGCAGCCAATTGACAGGGACCACTAATGAAAAACTGTTTTTT
.	once	TRBV6-4	TRBJ1-6	CASSDSSNSPLHF	TGTGCCAGCAGTGACTCCTCTAATTCACCCCTCCACTTT
.	.	TRBV30	TRBJ2-2	CAWRRGFSTGELFF	TGTGCCTGGAGGAGGGGGTTCTCCACCGGGGAGCTGTTTTTT
TRBD2	.	TRBV6-5	TRBJ2-7	CASRQPSGGGYEQYF	TGTGCCAGCAGGCAGCCTAGCGGGGGAGGCTACGAGCAGTACTTC
TRBD1	.	TRBV28	TRBJ1-1	CASSFVQGVDQAFF	TGTGCCAGCAGTTTCGTTCAGGGGGTAGATCAAGCTTTCTTT
.	.	TRBV15	TRBJ2-5	CASQTGLQETQYF	TGTGCCAGCCAGACAGGCCTCCAAGAGACCCAGTACTTC
TRBD1	.	TRBV7-8	TRBJ2-7	CASARGAGGILLYEQYF	TGTGCCAGCGCGAGAGGGGCAGGGGGCATCCTACTGTACGAGCAGTACTTC
TRBD1	.	TRBV6-1	TRBJ1-6	CASSEFAGGSYNSPLHF	TGTGCCAGCAGTGAATTTGCAGGGGGGTCCTATAATTCACCCCTCCACTTT
TRBD1	.	TRBV5-1	TRBJ1-1	CASSLKGTGGFTEAFF	TGCGCCAGCAGCTTAAAGGGGACAGGGGGTTTCACTGAAGCTTTCTTT
.	.	TRBV6-5	TRBJ1-1	CASGYVSMNTEAFF	TGTGCCAGCGGTTACGTGTCCATGAACACTGAAGCTTTCTTT
.	.	TRBV6-5	TRBJ1-2	CASSYSRGGEGGYTF	TGTGCCAGCAGTTACTCGAGAGGAGGGGAGGGTGGCTACACCTTC
TRBD1	.	TRBV7-2	TRBJ1-5	CASSSSDRRVNQPQHF	TGTGCCAGCAGCTCCTCGGACAGGAGAGTCAATCAGCCCCAGCATTTT
TRBD2	.	TRBV11-2	TRBJ2-1	CASSQGLANNEQFF	TGTGCCAGCAGCCAGGGACTAGCCAACAATGAGCAGTTCTTC
.	.	TRBV6-5	TRBJ2-7	CASRKDNYEQYF	TGTGCCAGCAGAAAGGACAACTACGAGCAGTACTTC
TRBD1	.	TRBV19	TRBJ1-3	CASRGNGQGISGNTIYF	TGTGCCAGTAGGGGTAACGGACAGGGGATTTCTGGAAACACCATATATTTT
.	.	TRBV7-2	TRBJ2-2	CASRVQGGKVAGELFF	TGTGCCAGCAGAGTGCAGGGTGGGAAGGTCGCCGGGGAGCTGTTTTTT
TRBD2	.	TRBV10-1	TRBJ2-3	CASSGRRGGTDTQYF	TGCGCCAGCAGTGGAAGGCGGGGGGGCACAGATACGCAGTATTTT
TRBD1	.	TRBV11-3	TRBJ1-2	CASSRRLGGTGANYGYTF	TGTGCCAGCAGCCGTAGACTCGGGGGGACAGGAGCTAACTATGGCTACACCTTC
TRBD1	.	TRBV5-5	TRBJ1-1	CASSLLKTGGTEAFF	TGTGCCAGCAGCTTATTAAAGACAGGGGGCACTGAAGCTTTCTTT
.	.	TRBV7-2	TRBJ2-1	CASSLAGGNEQFF	TGTGCCAGCAGCTTAGCTGGAGGGAATGAGCAGTTCTTC
.	.	TRBV7-2	TRBJ1-1	CASSLAGAGRDTEAFF	TGTGCCAGCAGCTTAGCGGGGGCAGGGAGGGACACTGAAGCTTTCTTT
TRBD1	.	TRBV5-8	TRBJ1-5	CASSKGQGARQPQHF	TGTGCCAGCTCCAAGGGACAGGGGGCTAGGCAGCCCCAGCATTTT